Listed below are T cell receptor beta chains from one sample, sequenced in a study of blood T cell repertoires in COVID-19. The method was immunoSEQ multiplex PCR; TCRdb's version includes in-frame clones alone and lacks a portion of them. This table has fewer than 110,000 clones, around four fifths appearing once. The sample consisted of peripheral blood. The receptors stem from a human donor in a cohort sampled during active COVID-19. Each CDR3 is given with its conserved first and last residue. The D gene is left open where the match is weak. Clone size, where shown, is once, few, many, or a class for clones that have expanded.

clone size	V gene	J gene	D gene	CDR3 DNA	CDR3 protein
NA	TRBV5-8	TRBJ2-3	NA	TGTGCCAGCAGCTTGTCAGGGGTGGATACGCAGTATTTT	CASSLSGVDTQYF
NA	TRBV7-2	TRBJ2-3	TRBD2	TGTGCCAGCAGCTTCCGCGCGGGGGGCGGCGATACGCAGTATTTT	CASSFRAGGGDTQYF
NA	TRBV27	TRBJ1-3	NA	TGTGCCAGCAGTCAGAACTCGGTAGGGGTGGGTAAACGCACCATATATTTT	CASSQNSVGVGKRTIYF
few	TRBV5-1	TRBJ1-5	NA	TGCGCCAGCAGCTTGTCAGGGTTTAGCAATCAGCCCCAGCATTTT	CASSLSGFSNQPQHF
few	TRBV19	TRBJ2-1	TRBD1	TGTGCCAGTAGAGGAGACAGGGTCAATGAGCAGTTCTTC	CASRGDRVNEQFF
NA	TRBV3-1/TRBV3-2	TRBJ1-6	NA	TGTGCCAGCAGCTCCAGAGGAGCCCTCCACTTT	CASSSRGALHF
many	TRBV7-3	TRBJ2-3	TRBD2	TGTGCCAGCAGCCCCACGGGGGGTCGGGATACGCAGTATTTT	CASSPTGGRDTQYF
NA	TRBV2	TRBJ1-2	NA	TGTGCCAGCAGTCAGGACAGAACTAACTATGGCTACACCTTC	CASSQDRTNYGYTF
NA	TRBV9	TRBJ2-5	TRBD2	TGTGCCAGCAGCGTAGGGGTGTTGGGCGGGGGGACCCTGTCGGAGACCCAGTACTTC	CASSVGVLGGGTLSETQYF
NA	TRBV6-5	TRBJ1-2	NA	TGTGCCAGCAGCCCGGACCCTGGACAGTTCTATGGCTACACCTTC	CASSPDPGQFYGYTF
NA	TRBV6-5	TRBJ1-1	NA	TGTGCCAGCATCTTACAGGGTTCGACTGAAGCTTTCTTT	CASILQGSTEAFF
NA	TRBV30	TRBJ1-6	NA	TGTGCCTGGAGGCAAACAGCCTATAATTCACCCCTCCACTTT	CAWRQTAYNSPLHF
NA	TRBV2	TRBJ1-2	TRBD1	TGTGCCGGGACAGGACTCTATGGCTACACCTTC	CAGTGLYGYTF
NA	TRBV7-2	TRBJ1-1	NA	TGTGCCATACAACCGACAGCCGCTGAAGCTTTCTTT	CAIQPTAAEAFF
NA	TRBV11-3	TRBJ2-1	TRBD1	TGTGCCAGCAGCACCCGACAGGGGGTCTACAATGAGCAGTTCTTC	CASSTRQGVYNEQFF
once	TRBV19	TRBJ1-2	TRBD1	TGTGCCAGTAGATGGGGGACAGGGGGCTACCTGGGAGGCTACACCTTC	CASRWGTGGYLGGYTF
NA	TRBV6-6	TRBJ2-7	TRBD1	TGTGCCAGCAGTCCCCTGATTGGTCGTGGGGGACAGTTGAGTCACGAGCAGTACTTC	CASSPLIGRGGQLSHEQYF
NA	TRBV5-1	TRBJ1-1	NA	TGCGCCAGCAGCCTTAAGGGGGGGACTGCGGAAGCTTTCTTT	CASSLKGGTAEAFF
once	TRBV6-1	TRBJ2-7	TRBD1	TGTGCCAGCAGTGAAGAGACAGGGGTCTCCGAGCAGTACTTC	CASSEETGVSEQYF
NA	TRBV9	TRBJ1-4	NA	TGTGCCAGCAGCCAACAAGCAACTAATGAAAAACTGTTTTTT	CASSQQATNEKLFF
NA	TRBV12-3/TRBV12-4	TRBJ1-1	TRBD1	TGTGCCAGCAGAGCCCCAGGGGGGCTTGAAGCTTTCTTT	CASRAPGGLEAFF
few	TRBV10-1	TRBJ1-5	TRBD1	TGCGCCAGCAGTGAAAGACGGACAGGGTTAAGCAATCAGCCCCAGCATTTT	CASSERRTGLSNQPQHF
NA	TRBV15	TRBJ1-6	NA	TGTGCCACCAGCAGCGGGAGCTCCTATAATTCACCCCTCCACTTT	CATSSGSSYNSPLHF
NA	TRBV14	TRBJ1-1	NA	TGTGCCAGCAGCCAGGCGGGAGCGAACACTGAAGCTTTCTTT	CASSQAGANTEAFF
NA	TRBV6-5	TRBJ1-1	NA	TGTGCCAGCAGACCGGTCCTTACTGGTGAAGCTTTCTTT	CASRPVLTGEAFF
NA	TRBV27	TRBJ2-1	TRBD1	TGTGCCAGCGGGGACAGGGACTACAATGAGCAGTTCTTC	CASGDRDYNEQFF
NA	TRBV14	TRBJ1-2	NA	TGTGCCAGCAGCCAAGTCGGACGAGGGCTAAGTGGCTACACCTTC	CASSQVGRGLSGYTF
NA	TRBV7-3	TRBJ2-7	NA	TGTGCCAGCAGCCCCAGCGGGTGGAGCTCCTACGAGCAGTACTTC	CASSPSGWSSYEQYF
few	TRBV12-3/TRBV12-4	TRBJ1-1	NA	TGTGCCAGCACTTTCGTGCGTGCCACTGAAGCTTTCTTT	CASTFVRATEAFF
NA	TRBV19	TRBJ1-2	NA	TGTGCCAGTAGACCTACAGGGTCTTACGGTGGCTACACCTTC	CASRPTGSYGGYTF
NA	TRBV5-1	TRBJ2-3	NA	TGCGCCAGCAGCTTGGGCAGGGCGGATACGCAGTATTTT	CASSLGRADTQYF
NA	TRBV6-5	TRBJ2-1	NA	TGTGCCAGCCGGGTAAGACCATACAATGAGCAGTTCTTC	CASRVRPYNEQFF